One sample yielded the 9 T cell receptor beta chains listed below, sequenced in a study of CD8+ T cells in alopecia areata. In each case, RNA was isolated and then reverse transcribed into cDNA as the sequencing template. Here immunoSEQ multiplex PCR was the method, and the copy in TCRdb shows in-frame clones only, minus some. The table shows 150,000 to 200,000 clones, with around 57% occurring only once. The sample was CD4+ T cells sorted from blood. The receptors were sampled from a human donor in good health.

The chain joins TRBV27 to TRBJ2-6; D remains unclear. Germline CDR1 is MNHEY and CDR2 is SMNVEV (reference sequence). V was pared by 5 bases and J by 0 bases, with 8 bases between. The CDR3 consists of 15 residues. This CDR3 reads CASSAVGSGANVLTF. The DNA of the CDR3 is TGTGCCAGCAGTGCGGTAGGCTCTGGGGCCAACGTCCTGACTTTC.

This clone has a handful of counts. The chain combines TRBV30 with TRBJ1-2; D is unresolved. Germline loops: CDR1 GTSNPN, CDR2 SVGIG (reference sequence). The CDR3 sequence is 17 residues long. Deletions cut 2 bases from V and 3 bases from J, with 22 bases between. The CDR3 DNA reads as TGTGCCTGGAGTCCTGGACGGGTCGGACGGCATGACTATGGCTACACCTTC. Translated: CAWSPGRVGRHDYGYTF.

This clone came up a few times. The chain couples TRBV29-1 to TRBJ2-2, with TRBD2 matching 10 bases. V shed 5 bases and J 2 bases; nucleotides not matched to a gene: 5. The CDR3 is made up of 15 amino acids. Germline values: CDR1 SQVTM, CDR2 ANQGSEA. As DNA, the CDR3 is TGCAGCGTTCCAGGGACTAGCGTTAACACCGGGGAGCTGTTTTTT. It specifies CSVPGTSVNTGELFF.

CDR3 bases: TGCAGCGTTTTGGCGGGGGGAAACACCATATATTTT. Amino acid sequence: CSVLAGGNTIYF. V and J are TRBV29-1 and TRBJ1-3; D is ambiguous. This CDR3 comprises 12 residues. CDR1 and CDR2 (germline): SQVTM, ANQGSEA. Trimming cost V 5 bases and J 4 bases, with 9 bases left between them.

The chain employs TRBV7-3 and TRBJ2-6; a weak D match, TRBD1 (6 bases). The CDR3 covers 15 residues. Germline V gene sequence: CDR1 SGHTA, CDR2 FQGTGA. The V end was cut by 5 bases, the J end by 1 base, with 9 bases between. CDR3 in amino acids: CASSVQGSGANVLTF. The CDR3 coding sequence is TGTGCCAGCAGCGTTCAGGGGTCTGGGGCCAACGTCCTGACTTTC.

V and J are TRBV18 and TRBJ1-5; D is possibly TRBD1 (5 bases). Deletions cut 1 base from V and 5 bases from J, with 12 bases between. The CDR3 covers 15 residues. Looked up from germline, CDR1 is KGHSH and CDR2 is LQKENI. The CDR3 nucleotides read TGTGCCAGCTCACCACTGAGGGGCGGCGATCAGCCCCAGCATTTT. Translation gives CASSPLRGGDQPQHF.

A word on this clone: At the DNA level, this CDR3 is encoded by other sequences in the same sample as well. The chain links TRBV29-1 to TRBJ1-5, with 7 bases lining up with TRBD1. CDR3 length: 12 amino acids. Germline CDR1 is SQVTM and CDR2 is ANQGSEA. V trimming: 6 bases; J trimming: 4 bases; junction bases outside the gene matches: 3. Here the CDR3 DNA reads TGCAGCGTCCAGACAGGGAATCAGCCCCAGCATTTT. Translated, it gives CSVQTGNQPQHF.

The V and J genes are TRBV7-9 and TRBJ2-6; D assignment may be TRBD1 or TRBD2 (5 bases each). The V end lost 2 bases, the J end lost 0 bases, and 8 bases lay between the germline ends. The CDR3 loop spans 16 amino acids. The germline gives CDR1 SEHNR, CDR2 FQNEAQ (reference sequence). The CDR3 region has the DNA TGTGCCAGCAGCTTATCCGGGACCTCTGGGGCCAACGTCCTGACTTTC. This encodes CASSLSGTSGANVLTF.

V is TRBV6-6 and J is TRBJ2-7, with D possibly called TRBD1 or TRBD2 (6 bases each). This CDR3 comprises 16 residues. CDR1 is MNHNY, CDR2 SVGAGI, per germline (reference sequence). Trimming took off 4 bases at V and 0 bases at J, with 16 bases between the two ends. CDR3 in DNA: TGTGCCAGCAGTTCGGGGGCCTCAAAAGTCTCCTACGAGCAGTACTTC. This sequence encodes CASSSGASKVSYEQYF.